The sequence of this T cell receptor beta chain was determined in a study of blood T cell repertoires in COVID-19. The method was immunoSEQ multiplex PCR; TCRdb's version includes in-frame clones alone and lacks a portion of them. Among 250,000 to 350,000 clones, around 90% were seen once, and the ten largest hold 3.5% to 5%. After removal of 7 bases from V and 5 bases from J, the junction contained 8 bases not matched to a gene. The CDR3 runs 13 residues. Looked up from germline, CDR1 is SQVTM and CDR2 is ANQGSEA. This chain connects TRBV29-1 to TRBJ1-1, with 9 bases fitting TRBD1. The sequencing input was PBMCs or T cells enriched from blood (not recorded which). This TCR was recovered from a woman aged 18-35 years with acute COVID-19. CDR3 DNA: TGCAGCGGGAAGGGACAGGGTTGGACTGAAGCTTTCTTT. The encoded protein is CSGKGQGWTEAFF.